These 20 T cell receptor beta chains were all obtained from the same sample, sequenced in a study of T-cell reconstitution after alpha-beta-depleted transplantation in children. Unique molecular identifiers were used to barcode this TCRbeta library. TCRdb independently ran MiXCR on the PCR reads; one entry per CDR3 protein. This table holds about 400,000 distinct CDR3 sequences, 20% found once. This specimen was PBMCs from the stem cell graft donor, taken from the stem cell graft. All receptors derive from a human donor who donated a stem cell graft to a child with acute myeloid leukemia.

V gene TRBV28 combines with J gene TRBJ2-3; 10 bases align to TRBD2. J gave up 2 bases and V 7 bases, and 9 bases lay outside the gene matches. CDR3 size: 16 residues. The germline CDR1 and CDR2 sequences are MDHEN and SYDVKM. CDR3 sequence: CASKRSGRAYTDTQYF. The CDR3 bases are TGTGCCAGCAAGAGGAGCGGGAGGGCCTACACAGATACGCAGTATTTT. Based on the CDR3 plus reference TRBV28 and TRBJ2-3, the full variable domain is DVKVTQSSRYLVKRTGEKVFLECVQDMDHENMFWYRQDPGLGLRLIYFSYDVKMKEKGDIPEGYSVSREKKERFSLILESASTNQTSMYLCASKRSGRAYTDTQYFGPGTRLTVL.

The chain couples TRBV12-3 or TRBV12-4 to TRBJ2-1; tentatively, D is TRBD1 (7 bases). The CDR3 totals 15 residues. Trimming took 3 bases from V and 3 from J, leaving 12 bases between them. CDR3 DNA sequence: TGTGCCAGCAGTTTCGTTCAGGGGGGCTACAATGAGCAGTTCTTC. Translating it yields CASSFVQGGYNEQFF.

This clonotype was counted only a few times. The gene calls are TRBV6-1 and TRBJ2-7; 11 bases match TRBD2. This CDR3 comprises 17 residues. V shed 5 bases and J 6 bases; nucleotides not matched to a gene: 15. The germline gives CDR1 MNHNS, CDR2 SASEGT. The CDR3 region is CASSPLPLAGGPTEQYF. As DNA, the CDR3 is TGTGCCAGCAGTCCCCTCCCCTTAGCGGGAGGGCCTACCGAGCAGTACTTC.

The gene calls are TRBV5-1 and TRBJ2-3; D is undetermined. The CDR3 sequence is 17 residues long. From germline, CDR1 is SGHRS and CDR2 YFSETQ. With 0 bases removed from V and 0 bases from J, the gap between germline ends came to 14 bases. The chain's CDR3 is CASSLGRQPSSTDTQYF. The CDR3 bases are TGCGCCAGCAGCTTGGGTCGGCAACCCTCTAGCACAGATACGCAGTATTTT.

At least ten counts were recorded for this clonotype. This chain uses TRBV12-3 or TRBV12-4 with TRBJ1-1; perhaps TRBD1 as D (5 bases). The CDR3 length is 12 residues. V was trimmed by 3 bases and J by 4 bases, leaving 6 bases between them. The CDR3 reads CASSFGGTEAFF. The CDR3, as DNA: TGTGCCAGCAGTTTCGGGGGCACTGAAGCTTTCTTT.

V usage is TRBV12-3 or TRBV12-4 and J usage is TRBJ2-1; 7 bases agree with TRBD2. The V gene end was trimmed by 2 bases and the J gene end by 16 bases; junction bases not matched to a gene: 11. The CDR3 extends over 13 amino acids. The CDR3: CASSLTSSGLEFF. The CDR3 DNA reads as TGTGCCAGCAGTTTAACCTCTAGCGGCCTTGAATTCTTC.

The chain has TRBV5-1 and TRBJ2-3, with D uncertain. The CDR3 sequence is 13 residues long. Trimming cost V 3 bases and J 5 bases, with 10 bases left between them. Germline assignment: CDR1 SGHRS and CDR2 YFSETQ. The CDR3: CASSYLGLDTQYF. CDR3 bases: TGCGCCAGCAGCTATCTCGGATTAGATACGCAGTATTTT.

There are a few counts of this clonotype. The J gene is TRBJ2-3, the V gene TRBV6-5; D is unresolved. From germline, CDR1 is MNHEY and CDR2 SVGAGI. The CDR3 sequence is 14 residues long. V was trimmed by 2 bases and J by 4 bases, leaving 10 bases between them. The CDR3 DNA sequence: TGTGCCAGCAGTTACAGGCTAGATGCAGATACGCAGTATTTT. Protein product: CASSYRLDADTQYF.

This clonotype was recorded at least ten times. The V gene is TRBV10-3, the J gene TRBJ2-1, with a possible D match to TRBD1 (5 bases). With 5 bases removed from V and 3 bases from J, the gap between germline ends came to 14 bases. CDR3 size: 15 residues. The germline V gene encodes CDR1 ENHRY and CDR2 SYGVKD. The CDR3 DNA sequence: TGTGCCATCAGTAAGACAGTTGGAGACTACAATGAGCAGTTCTTC. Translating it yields CAISKTVGDYNEQFF.

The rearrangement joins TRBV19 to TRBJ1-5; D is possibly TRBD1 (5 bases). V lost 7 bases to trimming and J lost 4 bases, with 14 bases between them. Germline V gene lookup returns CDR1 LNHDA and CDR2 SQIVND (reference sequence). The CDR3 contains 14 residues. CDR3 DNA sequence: TGTGCCAGTAATCGCGACAGAGTTAATCAGCCCCAGCATTTT. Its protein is CASNRDRVNQPQHF.

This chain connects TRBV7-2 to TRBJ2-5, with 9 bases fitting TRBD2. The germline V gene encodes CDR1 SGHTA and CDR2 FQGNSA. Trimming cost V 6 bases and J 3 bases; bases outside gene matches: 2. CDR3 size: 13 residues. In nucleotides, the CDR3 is TGTGCCAGCAGAATAGCGGGGGAAGAGACCCAGTACTTC. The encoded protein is CASRIAGEETQYF.

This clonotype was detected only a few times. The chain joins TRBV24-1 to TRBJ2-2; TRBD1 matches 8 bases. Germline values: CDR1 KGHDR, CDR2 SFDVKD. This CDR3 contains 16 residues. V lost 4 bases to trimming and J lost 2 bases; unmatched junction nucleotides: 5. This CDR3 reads CATSDQDRGNTGELFF. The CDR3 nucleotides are TGTGCCACCAGTGACCAAGACAGGGGCAACACCGGGGAGCTGTTTTTT.

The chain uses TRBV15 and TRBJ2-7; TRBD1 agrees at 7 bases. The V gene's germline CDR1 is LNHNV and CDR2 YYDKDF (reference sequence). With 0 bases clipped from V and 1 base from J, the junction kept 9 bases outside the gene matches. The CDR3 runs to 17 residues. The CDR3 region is CATSRDRKAGGSYEQYF. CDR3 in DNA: TGTGCCACCAGCAGAGATCGAAAGGCAGGGGGTTCCTACGAGCAGTACTTC.

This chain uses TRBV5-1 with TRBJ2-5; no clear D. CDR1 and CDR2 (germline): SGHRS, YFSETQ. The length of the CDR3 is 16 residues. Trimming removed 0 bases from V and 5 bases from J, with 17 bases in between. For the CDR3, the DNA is TGCGCCAGCAGCTTGGGTCAGGCGCTAAGATTGGAGACCCAGTACTTC. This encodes CASSLGQALRLETQYF. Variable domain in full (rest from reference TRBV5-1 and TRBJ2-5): KAGVTQTPRYLIKTRGQQVTLSCSPISGHRSVSWYQQTPGQGLQFLFEYFSETQRNKGNFPGRFSGRQFSNSRSEMNVSTLELGDSALYLCASSLGQALRLETQYFGPGTRLLVL.

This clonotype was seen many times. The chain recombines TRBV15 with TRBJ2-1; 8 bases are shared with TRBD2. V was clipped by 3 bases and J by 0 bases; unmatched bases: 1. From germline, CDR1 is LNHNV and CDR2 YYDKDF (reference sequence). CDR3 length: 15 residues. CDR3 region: CATSSGRGSYNEQFF. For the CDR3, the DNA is TGTGCCACCAGCAGCGGGAGGGGCTCCTACAATGAGCAGTTCTTC.

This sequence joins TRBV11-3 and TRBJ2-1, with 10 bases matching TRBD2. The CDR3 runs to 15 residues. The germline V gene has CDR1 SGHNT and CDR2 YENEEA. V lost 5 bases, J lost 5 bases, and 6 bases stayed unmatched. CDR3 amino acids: CASSLLAGVNNEQFF. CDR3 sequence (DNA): TGTGCCAGCAGCCTGCTAGCGGGGGTAAACAATGAGCAGTTCTTC.

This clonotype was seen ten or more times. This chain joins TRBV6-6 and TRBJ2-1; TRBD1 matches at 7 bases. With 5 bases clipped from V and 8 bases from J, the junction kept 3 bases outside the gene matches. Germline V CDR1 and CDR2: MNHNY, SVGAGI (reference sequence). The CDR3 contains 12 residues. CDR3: CASSTQGDEQFF. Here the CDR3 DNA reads TGTGCCAGCAGTACGCAGGGGGATGAGCAGTTCTTC.

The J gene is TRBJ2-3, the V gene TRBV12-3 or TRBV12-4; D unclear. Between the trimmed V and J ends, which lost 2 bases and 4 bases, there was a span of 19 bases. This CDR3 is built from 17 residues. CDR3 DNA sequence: TGTGCCAGCAGTTTAAAGACTGCCCACCGCTTGGCAGATACGCAGTATTTT. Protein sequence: CASSLKTAHRLADTQYF.

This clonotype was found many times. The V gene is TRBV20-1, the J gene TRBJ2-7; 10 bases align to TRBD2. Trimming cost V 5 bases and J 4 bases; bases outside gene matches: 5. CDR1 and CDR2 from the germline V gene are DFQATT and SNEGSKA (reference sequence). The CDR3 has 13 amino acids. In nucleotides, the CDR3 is TGCAGTGCTGCGGATAGCGGGAGGTACGAGCAGTACTTC. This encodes CSAADSGRYEQYF.

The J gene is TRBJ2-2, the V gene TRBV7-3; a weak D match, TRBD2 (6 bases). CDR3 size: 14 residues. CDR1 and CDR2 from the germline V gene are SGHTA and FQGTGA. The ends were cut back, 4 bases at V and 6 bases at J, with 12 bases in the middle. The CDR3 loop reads CASSSSGRAGELFF. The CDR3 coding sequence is TGTGCCAGCAGCTCCAGCGGGCGCGCCGGGGAGCTGTTTTTT.